These 10 T cell receptor beta chains were all obtained from the same sample, sequenced in a study of graft-versus-host responses after intestinal transplantation. Using immunoSEQ multiplex PCR, the repertoire was profiled, and TCRdb retains in-frame clones only, with some absent. The table shows about 12,000 clones, with 30% to 35% occurring only once. The authors seeded roughly 200,000 CFSE-labeled responder cells together with roughly 200,000 irradiated stimulator cells tagged with violet dye. The source was alloreactive CD8+ T cells from a mixed lymphocyte reaction culture, collected before intestinal transplant. Subset given: CFSE-low proliferating T cells sorted from roughly six-day pre-transplant mixed lymphocyte reaction (GvH or HvG direction). These receptors originate from a human patient who received an intestinal transplant.

The chain combines TRBV7-4 with TRBJ2-7; tentative D call: TRBD2 (5 bases). The CDR3 totals 13 residues. Germline CDR1 and CDR2: SGHVT and SQSDAQ. With 5 bases removed from V and 5 bases from J, the gap between germline ends came to 13 bases. CDR3 protein: CASSAFRGDEQYF. The DNA for the CDR3 is TGTGCCAGCAGCGCCTTTCGGGGAGACGAGCAGTACTTC.

This chain uses TRBV7-2 with TRBJ2-7; TRBD2 aligns across 15 bases. Looked up from germline, CDR1 is SGHTA and CDR2 is FQGNSA. J was trimmed by 4 bases and V by 5 bases; bases with no gene match: 6. The CDR3 is made up of 16 amino acids. This chain's CDR3 is CASSPGLAGGRYEQYF. The CDR3 DNA is TGTGCCAGCAGCCCGGGACTAGCGGGAGGTAGGTACGAGCAGTACTTC.

This chain uses TRBV28 with TRBJ2-1; 11 nucleotides match TRBD2. Germline V gives CDR1 MDHEN, CDR2 SYDVKM. The CDR3 totals 18 residues. Trimming removed 6 bases from V and 5 bases from J; junction bases left unmatched: 15. The CDR3 protein is CASSYSRWGSGRDNEQFF. The CDR3 DNA follows: TGTGCCAGCAGCTACTCGCGTTGGGGTAGCGGGAGGGACAATGAGCAGTTCTTC.

The chain couples TRBV23-1 to TRBJ2-1; 14 nucleotides agree with TRBD2. TRBV23-1 is flagged as an ORF with uncertain function. The CDR3 has 16 residues. J was trimmed by 2 bases and V by 10 bases; bases with no gene match: 7. For the CDR3, the DNA is TGCGCCACACTCCGGACTAGCGGGAGGACCTACAATGAGCAGTTCTTC. It codes for CATLRTSGRTYNEQFF.

This clone has a handful of counts. The rearrangement joins TRBV4-3 to TRBJ2-1; TRBD2 aligns across 7 bases. This CDR3 has 12 residues. The trim removed 3 bases at V and 9 bases at J, leaving 2 bases unmatched. Per the germline V gene, CDR1 is LGHNA and CDR2 is YSLEER. For the CDR3, the DNA is TGCGCCAGCAGCCAGACGGGAGGTGAGCAGTTCTTC. Its translation is CASSQTGGEQFF.

The chain has TRBV6-5 and TRBJ1-1; D might be TRBD1 (6 bases). Trimming pared 5 bases from V and 2 bases from J, leaving 15 bases between. The germline V gene encodes CDR1 MNHEY and CDR2 SVGAGI. The CDR3 is 15 residues long. The CDR3 DNA sequence: TGTGCCAGCAGTCCCCGGGACAACAGAAACACTGAAGCTTTCTTT. This encodes CASSPRDNRNTEAFF.

The chain links TRBV11-2 to TRBJ1-5, with D perhaps matching TRBD1 (5 bases). CDR1 and CDR2 from the germline V gene are SGHAT and FQNNGV. Trimming removed 3 bases at V and 4 bases at J, with 13 bases between. This CDR3 is built from 15 residues. The CDR3 DNA follows: TGTGCCAGCAGCTTGTTCGGGGGGACGAATCAGCCCCAGCATTTT. Its protein is CASSLFGGTNQPQHF.

This clone was observed a few times. This chain uses TRBV18 with TRBJ2-7; D unresolved. Germline V lookup: CDR1 KGHSH, CDR2 LQKENI. V was shortened by 2 bases and J by 1 base, with 9 bases between the two germline ends. The CDR3 extends over 14 amino acids. CDR3 nucleotides: TGTGCCAGCTCACCAAGGTCCTCGTCCTACGAGCAGTACTTC. Translating gives CASSPRSSSYEQYF.

This clone was seen a few times. The chain has TRBV9 and TRBJ2-1; possibly TRBD1 or TRBD2 for D (6 bases each). The CDR3 loop spans 14 amino acids. Germline V gene data show CDR1 as SGDLS and CDR2 as YYNGEE. The V end was cut by 0 bases, the J end by 6 bases, with 10 bases between. The CDR3 region is CASSVEGDFNEQFF. CDR3 sequence (DNA): TGTGCCAGCAGCGTAGAGGGGGACTTCAATGAGCAGTTCTTC.

A single count supports this clone. The chain links TRBV9 to TRBJ2-1, with D maybe TRBD2 (5 bases). CDR1 is SGDLS and CDR2 is YYNGEE in the germline V gene. The V end was cut by 3 bases, the J end by 5 bases, with 9 bases between. The CDR3 is made up of 13 amino acids. The CDR3 loop is CASSDGGHNEQFF. CDR3 nucleotides: TGTGCCAGCAGCGATGGAGGCCACAATGAGCAGTTCTTC.